This T cell receptor (beta chain) was profiled in a study of beta chain features in type 1 diabetes. The CDR3 has 15 residues. Trimming took 1 base from V and 0 from J, leaving 8 bases between them. The germline V gene encodes CDR1 SGHAT and CDR2 FQNNGV. Expressed TCRB transcripts were sequenced because the isolated RNA had all been reverse transcribed beforehand. The assay was immunoSEQ multiplex PCR, and TCRdb's table has in-frame clones only and misses some. The profile shows around 350,000 clones, about 12% of them singletons. The rearrangement joins TRBV11-2 to TRBJ2-3; D unclear. The sample comprised naive CD4+ T cells from blood. The receptor's source is a man between 18 and 35 years old in good health. In DNA form, the CDR3 reads TGTGCCAGCAGCTTAGTTCAGACTAGCACAGATACGCAGTATTTT. Its translation: CASSLVQTSTDTQYF.